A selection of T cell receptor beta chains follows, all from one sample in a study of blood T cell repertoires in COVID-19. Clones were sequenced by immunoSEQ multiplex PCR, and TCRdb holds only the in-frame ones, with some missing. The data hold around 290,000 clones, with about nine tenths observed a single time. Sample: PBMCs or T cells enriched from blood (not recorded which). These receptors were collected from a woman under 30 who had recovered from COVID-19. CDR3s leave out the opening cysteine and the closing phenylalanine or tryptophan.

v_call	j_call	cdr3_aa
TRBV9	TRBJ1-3	ASSVGTGFYSGNTIY
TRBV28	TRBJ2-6	ASSDAGQYSSGANVLT
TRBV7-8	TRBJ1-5	ASSPAGGQPQH
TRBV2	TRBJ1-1	ASSVQGYTEAF
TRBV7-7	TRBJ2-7	ASSLDRDRISYEQY
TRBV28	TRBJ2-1	ASSLGEGLQF
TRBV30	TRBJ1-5	AWSVAGNQPQH
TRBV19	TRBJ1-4	ASSIGGTASEKLF
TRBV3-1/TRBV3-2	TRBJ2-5	ASSHNVASGTQY
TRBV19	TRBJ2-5	ASSIDLSGQGKETQY
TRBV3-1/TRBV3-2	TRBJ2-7	ASSQPRQEGYEQY
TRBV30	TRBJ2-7	AWSVGLAGVGYEQY
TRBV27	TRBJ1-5	ASSPLGQGAGYSNQPQH
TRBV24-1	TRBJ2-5	ATSAPQGTGQETQY
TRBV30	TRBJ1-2	AWDRGDYGGYT
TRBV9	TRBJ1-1	ASSAPGGGNTEAF
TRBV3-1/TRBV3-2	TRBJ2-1	ASSQGLRGVLF
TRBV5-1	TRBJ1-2	ASSGMLQGNYGYT
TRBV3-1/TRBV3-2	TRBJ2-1	ASSQGLSAGDYNEQF
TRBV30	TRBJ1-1	AWSVDRNTEAF
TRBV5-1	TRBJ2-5	ASSLVQTQETQY
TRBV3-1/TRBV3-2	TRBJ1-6	ASSQAVSYNSPLH
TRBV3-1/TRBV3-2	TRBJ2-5	ASQYRGQETQY
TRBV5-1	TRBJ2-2	ASSPTSANTGELF
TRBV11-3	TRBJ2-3	ASSSRKDPTQWDTQY
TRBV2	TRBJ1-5	ASIPDRSNQPQH
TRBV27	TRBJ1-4	ASSFRGPEKLF
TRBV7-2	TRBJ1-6	ASSLVARGPSPLH
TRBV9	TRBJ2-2	ASSVVSGELF
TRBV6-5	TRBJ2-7	ASSTRQGIAYEQY
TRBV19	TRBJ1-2	ASSISAAGEVGYT
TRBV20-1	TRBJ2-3	SAAVVDTQY
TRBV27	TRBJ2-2	ASSLILAGLNTGELF
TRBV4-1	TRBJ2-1	ASSQVDLGMVGGNEQF
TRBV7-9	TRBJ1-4	ASSLTGATNEKLF
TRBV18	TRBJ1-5	ASSGSGGEEPQH
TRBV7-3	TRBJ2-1	ASSLSGEYNEQF